The 22 T cell receptor beta chains below all came from one sample that was sequenced in a study of radiotherapy plus CTLA-4 blockade in lung cancer. TCRdb's copy holds only in-frame clones and misses some; the assay was immunoSEQ multiplex PCR. The data contain 35,000 to 45,000 clones, 72% of them singletons. The source material was peripheral blood, sampled from a patient treated with radiotherapy plus ipilimumab. The receptors originated from a human donor with non-small cell lung cancer who had stable disease on radiotherapy plus ipilimumab.

V usage is TRBV5-1 and J usage is TRBJ2-2, with 7 bases fitting TRBD1. CDR1 is SGHRS, CDR2 YFSETQ, per germline. V lost 2 bases, J lost 3 bases, and 4 bases stayed unmatched. The CDR3 consists of 15 residues. The CDR3 bases are TGCGCCAGCAGCTTCGACAGGGCGCACACCGGGGAGCTGTTTTTT. Its translation: CASSFDRAHTGELFF.

The table lists this clone with a few counts. J is TRBJ1-3 and V is TRBV4-1; 8 positions agree with TRBD1. Trimming cost V 2 bases and J 8 bases; bases outside gene matches: 8. CDR1 is MGHRA, CDR2 YSYEKL, per germline. The CDR3 runs to 15 residues. The CDR3 DNA is TGCGCCAGCAGCCAATCCGACAGGGGCGGCTACACCATATATTTT. Translated, it gives CASSQSDRGGYTIYF.

This chain connects TRBV6-5 to TRBJ2-1; the D gene is possibly TRBD1 (6 bases). The CDR3 is 15 residues long. Germline assignment: CDR1 MNHEY and CDR2 SVGAGI. Trimming stripped 8 bases from V and 4 bases from J, with 18 bases between. The chain's CDR3 is CASGERQGSYNEQFF. The CDR3 region has the DNA TGTGCCAGCGGAGAGCGGCAGGGGAGTTACAATGAGCAGTTCTTC.

This chain uses TRBV14 with TRBJ2-5; D remains unclear. The CDR3 is made up of 12 amino acids. Trimming cost V 5 bases and J 5 bases, with 9 bases left between them. Per the germline V gene, CDR1 is SGHDN and CDR2 is FVKESK. The CDR3 sequence is CASSGNGETQYF. Written as DNA, the CDR3 is TGTGCCAGCAGCGGAAACGGGGAGACCCAGTACTTC.

V gene TRBV7-2 combines with J gene TRBJ1-3, with 9 positions matching TRBD1. The V and J ends lost 5 bases and 7 bases, in that order; junction bases with no gene match: 6. The CDR3 spans 14 residues. In germline, CDR1 is SGHTA, CDR2 FQGNSA. CDR3 bases: TGTGCCAGCAGCGTTACAGGGGGCTTGAACACCATATATTTT. The encoded protein is CASSVTGGLNTIYF.

V usage is TRBV7-2 and J usage is TRBJ2-4; the match to TRBD2 covers 8 bases. The V segment lost 3 bases and the J segment 0 bases; nucleotides outside the gene matches: 4. This CDR3 is built from 16 residues. CDR1 is SGHTA and CDR2 is FQGNSA in the germline V gene. CDR3 residues: CASSFGGDLAKNIQYF. The CDR3 nucleotides read TGTGCCAGCAGCTTCGGGGGGGATCTAGCCAAAAACATTCAGTACTTC.

This clone was seen just once. V and J are TRBV4-2 and TRBJ2-6; 12 bases map to TRBD2. The ends lost 0 bases at V and 0 bases at J; junction bases unmatched: 12. The CDR3 totals 22 residues. CDR1 and CDR2 (germline): LGHNA, YNFKEQ. The CDR3 loop is CASSQERGLAGGASSGANVLTF. CDR3 bases: TGTGCCAGCAGCCAAGAACGGGGCCTAGCGGGGGGGGCCTCCTCTGGGGCCAACGTCCTGACTTTC.

As regards this clone: The identical CDR3 is also encoded by other nucleotide sequences in the sample. The CDR3 is CASSFAGGNTEAFF. CDR3 sequence (DNA): TGCGCCAGCAGCTTTGCTGGAGGGAACACTGAAGCTTTCTTT. This chain connects TRBV5-1 to TRBJ1-1; D is undetermined. CDR1 is SGHRS and CDR2 is YFSETQ in the germline V gene. V lost 2 bases and J 1 base, leaving 9 bases between the germline ends. The CDR3 runs 14 residues.

The V gene is TRBV7-8, the J gene TRBJ2-7; the D gene is possibly TRBD2 (6 bases). The germline V gene encodes CDR1 SGHVS and CDR2 FQNEAQ. The CDR3 is made up of 15 amino acids. Trimming stripped 1 base from V and 6 bases from J, with 16 bases between. The CDR3, as DNA: TGTGCCAGCAGCTTAGTTTTGGGTGGGACTTTCGAGCAGTACTTC. Translated, it gives CASSLVLGGTFEQYF.

This clone has just a few counts. V gene TRBV11-2 combines with J gene TRBJ1-1; D uncertain. Per germline, CDR1 SGHAT and CDR2 FQNNGV. Trimming pared 0 bases from V and 8 bases from J, leaving 4 bases between. The CDR3 length is 11 residues. The CDR3 loop is CASSLDREAFF. The CDR3 nucleotides read TGTGCCAGCAGCTTAGACAGGGAAGCTTTCTTT. The variable domain in full, with the rest retrieved from reference TRBV11-2 and TRBJ1-1, is EAGVAQSPRYKIIEKRQSVAFWCNPISGHATLYWYQQILGQGPKLLIQFQNNGVVDDSQLPKDRFSAERLKGVDSTLKIQPAKLEDSAVYLCASSLDREAFFGQGTRLTVV.

This clone was detected once. The chain employs TRBV6-6 and TRBJ1-1, with 7 bases that match TRBD1. Germline trimming cut 6 bases from V and 3 bases from J; bases unmatched to any gene: 4. The CDR3 spans 13 residues. Germline loops: CDR1 MNHNY, CDR2 SVGAGI (reference sequence). The CDR3 sequence: CASSLQGDTEAFF. DNA of the CDR3: TGTGCCAGCAGCCTCCAGGGGGACACTGAAGCTTTCTTT.

The chain links TRBV5-6 to TRBJ1-1; D may be TRBD1 (5 bases). In germline, CDR1 is SGHDT, CDR2 YYEEEE. The CDR3 loop spans 13 amino acids. V dropped 4 bases and J dropped 1 base, with 8 bases sitting between them. In DNA, the CDR3 is TGTGCCAGCAGCAGGGGCCGGAACACTGAAGCTTTCTTT. Protein product: CASSRGRNTEAFF.

J is TRBJ2-6 and V is TRBV30; the D gene is possibly TRBD2 (7 bases). The CDR3 consists of 14 residues. Germline CDR1 GTSNPN, CDR2 SVGIG (reference sequence). Here the CDR3 DNA reads TGTGCACAGGGAGGCGGGAGTGGGGCCAACGTCCTGACTTTC. Translation gives CAQGGGSGANVLTF. Drawing the rest from reference TRBV30 and TRBJ2-6, the complete variable domain is SQTIHQWPATLVQPVGSPLSLECTVEGTSNPNLYWYRQAAGRGLQLLFYSVGIGQISSEVPQNLSASRPQDRQFILSSKKLLLSDSGFYLCAQGGGSGANVLTFGAGSRLTVL.

V gene TRBV7-8 combines with J gene TRBJ1-1; 7 positions match TRBD1. With V trimmed by 4 bases and J by 5 bases, 1 base remained unmatched. The germline gives CDR1 SGHVS, CDR2 FQNEAQ. CDR3 size: 12 residues. CDR3 sequence reads: CASSSRGTEAFF. CDR3 sequence (DNA): TGTGCCAGCAGCTCCAGGGGGACTGAAGCTTTCTTT.

The chain is built from TRBV15 and TRBJ1-1, with 8 bases matching TRBD1. The V gene end was trimmed by 0 bases and the J gene end by 6 bases; junction bases not matched to a gene: 9. The CDR3 has 16 residues. CDR1 and CDR2 (germline): LNHNV, YYDKDF (reference sequence). The CDR3: CATSRDQGTGGAEAFF. The CDR3 DNA sequence: TGTGCCACCAGCAGAGATCAGGGGACAGGAGGGGCTGAAGCTTTCTTT.

This chain links TRBV7-9 with TRBJ2-2; 8 bases fit TRBD1. Germline V gene data show CDR1 as SEHNR and CDR2 as FQNEAQ (reference sequence). With 5 bases clipped from V and 5 bases from J, the junction kept 7 bases outside the gene matches. The length of the CDR3 is 15 residues. CDR3 bases: TGTGCCAGCAGCGCGGACAGGGTCTTTACCGGGGAGCTGTTTTTT. It codes for CASSADRVFTGELFF.

The rearrangement uses TRBV29-1 and TRBJ2-7; 9 bases agree with TRBD1. The CDR3 consists of 14 residues. Germline CDR1 SQVTM, CDR2 ANQGSEA. The J segment lost 6 bases and the V segment lost 6 bases, leaving 12 bases of the junction unmatched. DNA of the CDR3: TGCAGCGTCGAGGGGTGGGACAGGGAAGGCGAGCAGTACTTC. Encoded protein: CSVEGWDREGEQYF.

This chain joins TRBV5-1 and TRBJ2-5; 7 bases map to TRBD2. The germline CDR1 and CDR2 sequences are SGHRS and YFSETQ. This CDR3 is built from 17 residues. The J segment lost 0 bases and the V segment lost 0 bases, leaving 8 bases of the junction unmatched. The CDR3 DNA is TGCGCCAGCAGCTTGGGGCCCTCGGGGGGTAACCAAGAGACCCAGTACTTC. Residues: CASSLGPSGGNQETQYF.

The V call is TRBV6-5, the J call TRBJ2-7; the D gene is possibly TRBD2 (5 bases). The CDR3 is 15 residues long. In germline, CDR1 is MNHEY, CDR2 SVGAGI. V lost 4 bases to trimming and J lost 0 bases, with 13 bases between them. The CDR3 spells CASSSVTRSSYEQYF. In DNA form, the CDR3 reads TGTGCCAGCAGTTCCGTCACTAGAAGCTCCTACGAGCAGTACTTC.

This clone was seen more than once but under ten times. The V gene is TRBV4-2, the J gene TRBJ2-1, with 11 bases aligning to TRBD1. In germline, CDR1 is LGHNA, CDR2 YNFKEQ. The J segment lost 5 bases and the V segment lost 4 bases, leaving 4 bases of the junction unmatched. This CDR3 is built from 15 residues. CDR3 amino acids: CASSPGQGADNEQFF. The CDR3 DNA reads as TGTGCCAGCAGCCCCGGACAGGGGGCCGACAATGAGCAGTTCTTC.

The gene calls are TRBV7-2 and TRBJ2-2; the D gene is possibly TRBD2 (6 bases). This CDR3 is built from 16 residues. V gave up 4 bases and J gave up 4 bases, with 16 bases separating them. In germline, CDR1 is SGHTA, CDR2 FQGNSA. The chain's CDR3 is CASSSRPTGATGELFF. CDR3 nucleotide sequence: TGTGCCAGCAGCTCGCGCCCCACGGGAGCCACCGGGGAGCTGTTTTTT.

CDR3 amino acids: CASMLGRAYEQYF. CDR3 DNA sequence: TGTGCCAGCATGCTGGGCCGAGCCTACGAGCAGTACTTC. This chain connects TRBV2 to TRBJ2-7; D call uncertain. The CDR3 is 13 amino acids. Germline loops: CDR1 SNHLY, CDR2 FYNNEI. Between the trimmed V and J ends, which lost 7 bases and 2 bases, there was a span of 12 bases.